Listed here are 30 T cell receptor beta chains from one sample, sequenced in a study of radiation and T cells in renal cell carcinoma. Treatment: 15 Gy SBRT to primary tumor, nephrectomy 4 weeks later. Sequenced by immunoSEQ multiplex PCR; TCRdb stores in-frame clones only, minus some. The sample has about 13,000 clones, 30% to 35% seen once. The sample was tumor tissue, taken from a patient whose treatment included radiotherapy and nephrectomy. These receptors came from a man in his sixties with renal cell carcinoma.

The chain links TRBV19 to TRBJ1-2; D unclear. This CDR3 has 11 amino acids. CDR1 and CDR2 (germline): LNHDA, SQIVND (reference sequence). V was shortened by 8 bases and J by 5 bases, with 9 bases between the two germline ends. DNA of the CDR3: TGTGCCAGTCAGTTGGGGTATGGCTACACCTTC. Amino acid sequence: CASQLGYGYTF.

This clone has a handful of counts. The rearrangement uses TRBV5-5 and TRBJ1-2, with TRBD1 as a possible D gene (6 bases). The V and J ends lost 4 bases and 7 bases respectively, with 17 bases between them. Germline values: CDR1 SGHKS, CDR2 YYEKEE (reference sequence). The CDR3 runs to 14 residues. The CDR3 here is CASSLNGGVGGYTF. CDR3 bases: TGTGCCAGCAGCCTTAATGGGGGCGTCGGTGGCTACACCTTC.

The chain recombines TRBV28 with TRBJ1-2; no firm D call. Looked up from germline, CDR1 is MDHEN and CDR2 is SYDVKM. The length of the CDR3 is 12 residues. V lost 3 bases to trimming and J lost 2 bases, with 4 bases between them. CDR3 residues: CASSFNNYGYTF. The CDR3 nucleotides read TGTGCCAGCAGTTTCAACAACTATGGCTACACCTTC.

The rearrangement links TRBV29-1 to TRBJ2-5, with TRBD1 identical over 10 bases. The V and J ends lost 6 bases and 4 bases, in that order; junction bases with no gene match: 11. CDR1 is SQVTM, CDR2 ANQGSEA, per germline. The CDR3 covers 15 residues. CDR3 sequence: CSVRGDRGLRETQYF. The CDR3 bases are TGCAGCGTGAGGGGGGACAGGGGTTTAAGAGAGACCCAGTACTTC. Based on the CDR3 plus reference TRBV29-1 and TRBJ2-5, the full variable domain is SAVISQKPSRDICQRGTSLTIQCQVDSQVTMMFWYRQQPGQSLTLIATANQGSEATYESGFVIDKFPISRPNLTFSTLTVSNMSPEDSSIYLCSVRGDRGLRETQYFGPGTRLLVL.

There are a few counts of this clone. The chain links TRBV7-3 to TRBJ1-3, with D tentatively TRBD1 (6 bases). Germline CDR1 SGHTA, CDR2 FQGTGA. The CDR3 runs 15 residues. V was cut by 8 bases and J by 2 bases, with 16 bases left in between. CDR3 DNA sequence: TGTGCCAGCGGAATTACAGGGCGGACTGGAAACACCATATATTTT. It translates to CASGITGRTGNTIYF.

The CDR3 nucleotides are TGTGCCAGCAGCCGGACAGCAATCGAGCAGTACTTC. Translating it yields CASSRTAIEQYF. V is TRBV2 and J is TRBJ2-7, with D tentatively TRBD1 (6 bases). CDR1 is SNHLY, CDR2 FYNNEI, per germline. This CDR3 is built from 12 residues. V was cut by 6 bases and J by 6 bases, with 12 bases left in between.

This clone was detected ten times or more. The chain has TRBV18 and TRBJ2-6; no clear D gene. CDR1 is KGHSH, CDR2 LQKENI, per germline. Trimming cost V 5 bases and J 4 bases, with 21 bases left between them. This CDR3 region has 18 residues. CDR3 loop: CASSVRRTDLAGANVLTF. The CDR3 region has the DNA TGTGCCAGCTCAGTTAGAAGGACCGACCTGGCCGGGGCCAACGTCCTGACTTTC.

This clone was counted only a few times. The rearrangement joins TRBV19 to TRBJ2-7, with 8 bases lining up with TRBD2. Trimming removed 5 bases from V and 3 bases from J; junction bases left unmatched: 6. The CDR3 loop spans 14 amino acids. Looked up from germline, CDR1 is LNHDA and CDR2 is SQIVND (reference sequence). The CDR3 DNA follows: TGTGCCAGTAGTGCCCAACTAGCGGTCTACGAGCAGTACTTC. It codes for CASSAQLAVYEQYF.

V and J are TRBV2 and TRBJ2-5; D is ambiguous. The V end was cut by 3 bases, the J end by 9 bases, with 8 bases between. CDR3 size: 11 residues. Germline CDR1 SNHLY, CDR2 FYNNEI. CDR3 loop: CASSDRWAQYF. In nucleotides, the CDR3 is TGTGCCAGCAGTGATAGGTGGGCCCAGTACTTC. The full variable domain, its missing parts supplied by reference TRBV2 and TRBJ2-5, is EPEVTQTPSHQVTQMGQEVILRCVPISNHLYFYWYRQILGQKVEFLVSFYNNEISEKSEIFDDQFSVERPDGSNFTLKIRSTKLEDSAMYFCASSDRWAQYFGPGTRLLVL.

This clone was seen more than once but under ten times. Written as DNA, the CDR3 is TGTGCCAGCAGTCTCTCAGGGGTGAACACTGAAGCTTTCTTT. Translation: CASSLSGVNTEAFF. The V and J genes are TRBV27 and TRBJ1-1; possible D gene TRBD1, 6 bases. Trimming cost V 5 bases and J 0 bases, with 10 bases left between them. The germline CDR1 and CDR2 sequences are MNHEY and SMNVEV (reference sequence). The CDR3 runs 14 residues.

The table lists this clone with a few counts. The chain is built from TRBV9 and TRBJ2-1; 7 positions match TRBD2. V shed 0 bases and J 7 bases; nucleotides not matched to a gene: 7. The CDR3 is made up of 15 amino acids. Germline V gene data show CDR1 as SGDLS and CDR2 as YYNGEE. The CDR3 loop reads CASSVAGGSKNEQFF. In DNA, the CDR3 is TGTGCCAGCAGCGTAGCGGGCGGGAGTAAAAATGAGCAGTTCTTC.

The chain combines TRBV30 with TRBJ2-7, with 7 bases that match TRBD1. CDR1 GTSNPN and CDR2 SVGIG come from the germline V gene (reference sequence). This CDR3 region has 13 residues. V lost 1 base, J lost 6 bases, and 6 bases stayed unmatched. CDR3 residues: CAWSGPYRGEQYV. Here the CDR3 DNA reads TGTGCCTGGAGTGGGCCGTACAGGGGCGAGCAGTACGTC.

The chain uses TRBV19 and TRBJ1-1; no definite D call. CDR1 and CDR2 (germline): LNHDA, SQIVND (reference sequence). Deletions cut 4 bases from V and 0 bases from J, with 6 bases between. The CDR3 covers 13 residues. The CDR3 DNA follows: TGTGCCAGTAGTAAACAGATGAACACTGAAGCTTTCTTT. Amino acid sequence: CASSKQMNTEAFF.

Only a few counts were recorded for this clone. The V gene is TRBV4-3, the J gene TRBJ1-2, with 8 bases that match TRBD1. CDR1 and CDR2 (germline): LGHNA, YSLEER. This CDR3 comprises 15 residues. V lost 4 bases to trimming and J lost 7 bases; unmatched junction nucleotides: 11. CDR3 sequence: CASSRGTGEAVGYTF. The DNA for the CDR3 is TGCGCCAGCAGCCGCGGGACAGGCGAAGCCGTTGGCTACACCTTC.

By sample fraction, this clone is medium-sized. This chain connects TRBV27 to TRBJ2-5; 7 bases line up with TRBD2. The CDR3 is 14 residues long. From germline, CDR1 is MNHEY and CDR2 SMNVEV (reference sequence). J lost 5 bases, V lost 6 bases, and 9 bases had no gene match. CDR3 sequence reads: CASSLGGLGETQYF. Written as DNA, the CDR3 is TGTGCCAGCAGCCTCGGGGGGTTGGGCGAGACCCAGTACTTC.

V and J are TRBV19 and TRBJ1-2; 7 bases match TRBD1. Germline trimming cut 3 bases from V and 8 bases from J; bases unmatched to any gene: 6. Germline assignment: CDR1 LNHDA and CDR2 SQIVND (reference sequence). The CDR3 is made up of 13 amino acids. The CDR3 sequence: CASSMGQPRGYTF. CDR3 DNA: TGTGCCAGTAGTATGGGACAGCCGCGGGGCTACACCTTC.

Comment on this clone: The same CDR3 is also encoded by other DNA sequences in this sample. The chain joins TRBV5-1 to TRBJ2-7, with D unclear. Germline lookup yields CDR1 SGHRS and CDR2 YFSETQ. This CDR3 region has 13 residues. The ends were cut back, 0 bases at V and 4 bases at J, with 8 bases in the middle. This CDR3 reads CASSLAWGYEQYV. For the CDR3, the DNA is TGCGCCAGCAGCTTGGCGTGGGGTTACGAGCAGTACGTC.

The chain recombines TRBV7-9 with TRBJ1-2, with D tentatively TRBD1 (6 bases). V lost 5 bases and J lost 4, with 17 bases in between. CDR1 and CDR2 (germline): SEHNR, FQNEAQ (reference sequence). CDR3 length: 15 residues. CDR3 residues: CASSPSYRVGYGYTF. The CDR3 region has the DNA TGTGCCAGCAGCCCTAGTTACAGGGTAGGCTATGGCTACACCTTC.

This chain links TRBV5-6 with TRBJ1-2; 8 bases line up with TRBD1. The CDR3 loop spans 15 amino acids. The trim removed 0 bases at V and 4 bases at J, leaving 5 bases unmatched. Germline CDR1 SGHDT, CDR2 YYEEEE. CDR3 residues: CASSLVWQGAYGYTF. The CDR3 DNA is TGTGCCAGCAGCTTGGTTTGGCAGGGGGCCTATGGCTACACCTTC.

CDR3 residues: CASSSGGGPVLTQYF. The DNA of the CDR3 is TGTGCCAGCAGTTCTGGGGGAGGCCCCGTCCTTACTCAGTACTTC. This rearrangement joins TRBV5-6 to TRBJ2-4; perhaps TRBD2 as D (6 bases). In germline, CDR1 is SGHDT, CDR2 YYEEEE. The CDR3 runs 15 residues. Trimming stripped 5 bases from V and 12 bases from J, with 24 bases between.

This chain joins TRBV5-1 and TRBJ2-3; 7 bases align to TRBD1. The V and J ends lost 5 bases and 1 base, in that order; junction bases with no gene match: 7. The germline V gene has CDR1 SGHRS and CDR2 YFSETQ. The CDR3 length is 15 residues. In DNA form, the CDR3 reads TGCGCCAGCAGTAAGGGGGCCCCGCGCACAGATACGCAGTATTTT. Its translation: CASSKGAPRTDTQYF.

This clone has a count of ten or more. CDR3 amino acids: CSARTLEGYTF. CDR3 DNA sequence: TGCAGTGCTAGGACCCTCGAGGGCTACACCTTC. The chain recombines TRBV20-1 with TRBJ1-2; D unclear. Deletions cut 3 bases from V and 8 bases from J, with 10 bases between. Germline CDR1 is DFQATT and CDR2 is SNEGSKA (reference sequence). This CDR3 comprises 11 residues.

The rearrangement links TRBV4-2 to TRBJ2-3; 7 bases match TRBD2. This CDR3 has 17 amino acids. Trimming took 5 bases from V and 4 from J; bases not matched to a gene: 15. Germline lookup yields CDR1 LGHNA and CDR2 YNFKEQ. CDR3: CASSKGREGGPSDTQYF. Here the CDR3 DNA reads TGTGCCAGCAGCAAGGGGAGAGAGGGAGGGCCTTCAGATACGCAGTATTTT.

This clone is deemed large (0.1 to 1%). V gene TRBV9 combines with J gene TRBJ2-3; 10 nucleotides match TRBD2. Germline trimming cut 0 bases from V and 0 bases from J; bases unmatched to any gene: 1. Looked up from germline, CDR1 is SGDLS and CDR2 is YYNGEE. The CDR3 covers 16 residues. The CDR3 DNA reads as TGTGCCAGCAGCGTAGGGACTAGCGGAAGCACAGATACGCAGTATTTT. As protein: CASSVGTSGSTDTQYF.

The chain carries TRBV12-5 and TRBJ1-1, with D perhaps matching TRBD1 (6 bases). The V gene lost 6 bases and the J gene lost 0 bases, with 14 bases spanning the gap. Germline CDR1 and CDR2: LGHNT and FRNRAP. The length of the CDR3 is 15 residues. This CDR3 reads CASGASQGMNTEAFF. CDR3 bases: TGTGCTAGTGGCGCTTCCCAGGGGATGAACACTGAAGCTTTCTTT.

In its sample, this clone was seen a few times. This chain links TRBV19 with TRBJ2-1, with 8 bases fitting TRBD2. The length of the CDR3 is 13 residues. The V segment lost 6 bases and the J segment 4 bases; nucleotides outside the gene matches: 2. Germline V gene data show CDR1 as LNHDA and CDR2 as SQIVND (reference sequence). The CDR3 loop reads CASRREAYNEQFF. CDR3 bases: TGTGCCAGTAGGCGGGAGGCTTACAATGAGCAGTTCTTC.

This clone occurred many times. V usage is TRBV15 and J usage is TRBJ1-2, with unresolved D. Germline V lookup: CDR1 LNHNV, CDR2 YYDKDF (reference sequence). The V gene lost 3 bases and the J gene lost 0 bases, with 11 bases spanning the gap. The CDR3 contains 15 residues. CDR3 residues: CATSRGGQSNYGYTF. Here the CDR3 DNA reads TGTGCCACCAGCAGGGGAGGGCAGTCTAACTATGGCTACACCTTC. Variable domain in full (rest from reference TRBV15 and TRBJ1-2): DAMVIQNPRYQVTQFGKPVTLSCSQTLNHNVMYWYQQKSSQAPKLLFHYYDKDFNNEADTPDNFQSRRPNTSFCFLDIRSPGLGDTAMYLCATSRGGQSNYGYTFGSGTRLTVV.

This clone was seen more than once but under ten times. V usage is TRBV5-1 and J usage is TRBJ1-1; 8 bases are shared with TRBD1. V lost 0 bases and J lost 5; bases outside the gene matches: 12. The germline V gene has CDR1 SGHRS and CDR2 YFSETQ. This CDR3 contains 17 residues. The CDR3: CASSLAHQHRGSTEAFF. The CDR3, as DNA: TGCGCCAGCAGCTTGGCCCACCAACACAGGGGGTCTACTGAAGCTTTCTTT.

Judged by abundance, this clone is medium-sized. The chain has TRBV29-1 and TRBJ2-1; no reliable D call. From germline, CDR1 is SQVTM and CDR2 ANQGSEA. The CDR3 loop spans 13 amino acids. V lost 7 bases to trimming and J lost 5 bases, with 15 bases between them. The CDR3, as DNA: TGCAGCGCTCTCCCTCGGAGCAACAATGAGCAGTTCTTC. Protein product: CSALPRSNNEQFF.

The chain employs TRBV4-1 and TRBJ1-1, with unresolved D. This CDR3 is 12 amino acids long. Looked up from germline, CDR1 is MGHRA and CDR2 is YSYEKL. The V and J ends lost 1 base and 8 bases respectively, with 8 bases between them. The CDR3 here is CASSQGGYEAFF. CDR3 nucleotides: TGCGCCAGCAGCCAAGGCGGATACGAAGCTTTCTTT.